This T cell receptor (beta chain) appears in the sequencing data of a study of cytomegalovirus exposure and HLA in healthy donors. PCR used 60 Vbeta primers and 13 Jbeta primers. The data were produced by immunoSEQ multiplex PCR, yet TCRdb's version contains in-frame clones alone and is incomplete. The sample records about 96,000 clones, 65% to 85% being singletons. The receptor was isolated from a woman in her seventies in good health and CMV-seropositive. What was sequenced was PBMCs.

The CDR3 reads CAISEGGRSSNQPQHF. CDR3 DNA sequence: TGTGCCATCAGTGAGGGAGGGCGGTCTAGCAATCAGCCCCAGCATTTT. This chain connects TRBV10-3 to TRBJ1-5; no firm D call. This CDR3 spans 16 amino acids. Trimming took 2 bases from V and 0 from J, leaving 11 bases between them. Germline CDR1 and CDR2: ENHRY and SYGVKD.